The T cell receptor beta chain described here comes from a study of T cell changes during pregnancy in multiple sclerosis. This clone was seen a single time. TCRdb keeps only in-frame clones here, not all; method: immunoSEQ multiplex PCR. This table has some 37,000 clones, more than 85% appearing once. The source of this sequence is a female donor with multiple sclerosis, enrolled in a pregnancy study. Sequenced here: CD8+ T cells from peripheral blood mononuclear cells, sampled after pregnancy.

The CDR3 nucleotides are TGTGCCAGCAGTGACTCAAAGGGAGGTGGCACAGATACGCAGTATTTT. Its protein product is CASSDSKGGGTDTQYF. The chain employs TRBV6-4 and TRBJ2-3; D perhaps matches TRBD2 (6 bases). The CDR3 runs to 16 residues. Trimming took 0 bases from V and 1 from J, leaving 11 bases between them. Germline V gene data show CDR1 as MRHNA and CDR2 as SNTAGT.